The 19 T cell receptor beta chains given below trace back to one sample, sequenced in a study of tumor-infiltrating lymphocytes in oesophageal squamous cell carcinoma. Each CDR3 protein is one row after TCRdb ran MiXCR on the PCR reads. The sample contains about 21,000 distinct CDR3 sequences, 35% to 40% of which appear only once. The sample taken for sequencing was esophageal tumor tissue. These receptors all come from a male donor with esophageal squamous cell carcinoma.

The chain has TRBV7-2 and TRBJ2-5, with D possibly matching TRBD1 (5 bases). Germline V gene lookup returns CDR1 SGHTA and CDR2 FQGNSA. V gave up 0 bases and J gave up 4 bases, with 6 bases separating them. The CDR3 length is 13 residues. The CDR3 loop reads CASSLAQGETQYF. CDR3 DNA: TGTGCCAGCAGCTTAGCGCAGGGAGAGACCCAGTACTTC.

This clonotype has a handful of counts. The chain carries TRBV18 and TRBJ2-1, with 9 bases matching TRBD2. The J call may not be correct, given that the DNA end is closer to TRBJ2-5. The V gene's germline CDR1 is KGHSH and CDR2 LQKENI. The CDR3 has 15 residues. This chain's CDR3 is CASSLQAGGSETQYF. The DNA for the CDR3 is TGTGCCAGCTCACTCCAAGCGGGAGGCAGCGAGACCCAGTACTTC.

Remarks on this clonotype: This clone may be a read error of a much larger clone one base away. The chain links TRBV7-3 to TRBJ2-5; a possible D gene is TRBD2 (6 bases). CDR3 size: 13 residues. Trimming stripped 2 bases from V and 11 bases from J, with 15 bases between. The germline CDR1 and CDR2 sequences are SGHTA and FQGTGA. For the CDR3, the DNA is TGTGCCAGCAGCTTAGGGGGGTGGGGTGAGCAGTACTTC. Residues: CASSLGGWGEQYF.

The rearrangement links TRBV18 to TRBJ2-7; the D gene is possibly TRBD1 (5 bases). Trimming pared 3 bases from V and 0 bases from J, leaving 6 bases between. CDR1 and CDR2 from the germline V gene are KGHSH and LQKENI. This CDR3 comprises 13 residues. CDR3: CASSPDNSYEQYF. CDR3 nucleotide sequence: TGTGCCAGCTCACCGGACAACTCCTACGAGCAGTACTTC.

For this clonotype: Since no conserved phenylalanine or tryptophan closes the CDR3, a read error is the likely cause. The limits of the CDR3 on the DNA are not certain, so only TCRdb's listed CDR3 is given. The rearrangement uses TRBV6-4 and TRBJ2-5; TRBD2, as called in the table, went unchecked against the DNA. Germline V gene sequence: CDR1 MRHNA, CDR2 SNTAGT. Inclusive of both ends, the CDR3 amounts to 20 amino acids. Here the CDR3 reads CASSHSIGFSSYNSPLHFGT.

This clonotype appeared a single time. The V gene is TRBV12-3 or TRBV12-4, the J gene TRBJ2-5; D is undetermined. The J call may not be correct, given that the DNA end is closer to TRBJ2-7. This CDR3 is built from 15 residues. Written as DNA, the CDR3 is TGTGCCAGCACGTTTACCACAGACCCGTCCTACGAGCAGTACTTC. Amino acid sequence: CASTFTTDPSYEQYF.

CDR3 region: CASTTRDRGQETQYF. The DNA of the CDR3 is TGTGCCAGCACAACCCGGGACAGGGGACAAGAGACCCAGTACTTC. The chain combines TRBV11-2 with TRBJ2-3; 10 positions match TRBD1. The J call may be in error: the DNA end matches TRBJ2-5 better. CDR1 and CDR2 from the germline V gene are SGHAT and FQNNGV. The CDR3 length is 15 residues.

This clonotype has a handful of counts. A read error may explain this, as a much larger clone is one base away. The chain recombines TRBV24-1 with TRBJ2-1; the match to TRBD2 covers 7 bases. Matching the DNA end better, TRBJ2-7 makes the J call doubtful. The germline CDR1 and CDR2 sequences are KGHDR and SFDVKD. The CDR3 sequence is 16 residues long. CDR3 coding DNA: TGTGCCACCAGTGATTTGGGCGGGAGCTCCTACAATGAGCAGTACTTC. As protein: CATSDLGGSSYNEQYF.

The genes are TRBV7-4 and TRBJ2-3; tentative D call: TRBD1 (6 bases). CDR1 SGHVT and CDR2 SQSDAQ come from the germline V gene. Between the trimmed V and J ends, which lost 4 bases and 0 bases, there was a span of 11 bases. CDR3 length equals 15 residues. CDR3 coding DNA: TGTGCCAGCAGCTCCCACGGACAGAGCACAGATACGCAGTATTTT. Translated, it gives CASSSHGQSTDTQYF.

The chain is built from TRBV6-1 and TRBJ1-1, with a weak D call TRBD1 (6 bases). The CDR3 is made up of 13 amino acids. V lost 7 bases, J lost 3 bases, and 12 bases lay in between. Looked up from germline, CDR1 is MNHNS and CDR2 is SASEGT. CDR3 protein: CASIKNRDTEAFF. DNA of the CDR3: TGTGCCAGCATTAAGAACAGGGACACTGAAGCTTTCTTT.

This clonotype has a single count. The junction shows a germline mismatch at one end, possibly a read error. This chain uses TRBV7-2 with TRBJ1-6; 8 bases line up with TRBD1. This CDR3 has 15 amino acids. Germline CDR1 is SGHTA and CDR2 is FQGNSA. The CDR3 DNA sequence: TGTGCCAGCAGCCGAACAGGGGGTTCCTCCTACGAGCAGTACTTT. Translated, it gives CASSRTGGSSYEQYF.

The rearrangement links TRBV11-2 to TRBJ2-3; D uncertain. Germline-derived CDR1 and CDR2 are SGHAT and FQNNGV. The V gene lost 1 base and the J gene lost 2 bases, with 10 bases spanning the gap. The CDR3 has 15 residues. CDR3 loop: CASSLVQVTTDTQYF. DNA of the CDR3: TGTGCCAGCAGCTTAGTCCAGGTGACCACAGATACGCAGTATTTT. Supplemented by reference TRBV11-2 and TRBJ2-3, the full variable domain reads EAGVAQSPRYKIIEKRQSVAFWCNPISGHATLYWYQQILGQGPKLLIQFQNNGVVDDSQLPKDRFSAERLKGVDSTLKIQPAKLEDSAVYLCASSLVQVTTDTQYFGPGTRLTVL.

There are many counts of this clonotype. The chain is built from TRBV28 and TRBJ1-5, with D tentatively TRBD1 (5 bases). CDR1 is MDHEN, CDR2 SYDVKM, per germline. V gave up 7 bases and J gave up 6 bases, with 16 bases separating them. The CDR3 is 14 amino acids. This CDR3 reads CASTSPGTGQPQHF. The CDR3 coding sequence is TGTGCCAGCACCTCCCCGGGGACCGGTCAGCCCCAGCATTTT.

Comments on this clonotype: As the CDR3 is not closed by the conserved phenylalanine or tryptophan, this likely results from a read error. It is unclear where the CDR3 begins or ends on the DNA, so no DNA is shown, and the CDR3 is as TCRdb lists it. The genes are TRBV7-3 and TRBJ2-7. CDR1 is SGHTA, CDR2 FQGTGA, per germline. The CDR3 contains 15 residues when both ends are counted. CDR3 sequence reads: CASSLTGYDGYTFGS.

This clonotype was seen only a few times. This chain uses TRBV28 with TRBJ2-7; D remains unclear. The J call may be incorrect, as the DNA end agrees better with TRBJ2-5. Germline loops: CDR1 MDHEN, CDR2 SYDVKM. CDR3 size: 15 residues. As DNA, the CDR3 is TGTGCCAGCAGTTCTTCTAGGGTAAGACGAGAGACCCAGTACTTC. Encoded protein: CASSSSRVRRETQYF.

The chain links TRBV5-1 to TRBJ2-5; TRBD2 aligns across 7 bases. V shed 4 bases, J shed 5 bases, and the junction held 5 bases outside the gene matches. Per the germline V gene, CDR1 is SGHRS and CDR2 is YFSETQ. This CDR3 comprises 13 residues. CDR3 sequence: CASSEGGLETQYF. CDR3 coding DNA: TGCGCCAGCAGCGAGGGAGGGTTGGAGACCCAGTACTTC.

With regard to this clonotype: Since no conserved phenylalanine or tryptophan closes the CDR3, a read error is the likely cause. It is unclear where the CDR3 begins or ends on the DNA, so no DNA is shown, and the CDR3 is as TCRdb lists it. The chain joins TRBV5-6 to TRBJ1-1; the DNA was not compared with TRBD1, the D call given in the table. The V gene's germline CDR1 is SGHDT and CDR2 YYEEEE. With termini counted, the CDR3 has 17 amino acids. CDR3 protein: CASRHGTGGEMSSSSGQ.

This clonotype has only a few counts. The rearrangement links TRBV18 to TRBJ2-2, with D tentatively TRBD1 (5 bases). Trimming stripped 2 bases from V and 2 bases from J, with 9 bases between. The CDR3 is 15 residues long. Germline V CDR1 and CDR2: KGHSH, LQKENI. The CDR3 here is CASSPAGSNTGELFF. CDR3 DNA: TGTGCCAGCTCACCAGCAGGGTCAAACACCGGGGAGCTGTTTTTT. Complete variable domain (other parts from reference TRBV18 and TRBJ2-2): NAGVMQNPRHLVRRRGQEARLRCSPMKGHSHVYWYRQLPEEGLKFMVYLQKENIIDESGMPKERFSAEFPKEGPSILRIQQVVRGDSAAYFCASSPAGSNTGELFFGEGSRLTVL.

Details on this clonotype: This is likely a read error, given that the CDR3 carries no conserved phenylalanine or tryptophan at its end. The limits of the CDR3 on the DNA are not certain, so only TCRdb's listed CDR3 is given. CDR3 sequence reads: CAISEKTPPHGYTFGS. The V call is TRBV10-3, the J call TRBJ2-6. CDR1 ENHRY and CDR2 SYGVKD come from the germline V gene. Including both end residues, the CDR3 is 16 amino acids long.